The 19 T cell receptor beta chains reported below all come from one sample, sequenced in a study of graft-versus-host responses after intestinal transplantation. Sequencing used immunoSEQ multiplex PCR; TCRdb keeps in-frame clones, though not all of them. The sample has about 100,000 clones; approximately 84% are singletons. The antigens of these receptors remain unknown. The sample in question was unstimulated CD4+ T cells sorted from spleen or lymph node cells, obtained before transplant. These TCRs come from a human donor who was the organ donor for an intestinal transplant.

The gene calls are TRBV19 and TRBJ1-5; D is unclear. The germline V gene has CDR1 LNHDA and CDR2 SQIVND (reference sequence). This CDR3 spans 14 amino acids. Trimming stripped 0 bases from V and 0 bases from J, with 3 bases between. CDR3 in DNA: TGTGCCAGTAGTATAGAAGATAGCAATCAGCCCCAGCATTTT. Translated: CASSIEDSNQPQHF.

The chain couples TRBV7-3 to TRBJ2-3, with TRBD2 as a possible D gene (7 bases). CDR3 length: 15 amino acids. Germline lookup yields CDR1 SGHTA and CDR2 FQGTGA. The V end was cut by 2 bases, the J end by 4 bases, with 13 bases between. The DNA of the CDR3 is TGTGCCAGCAGCTTAGGGGGGGGGCAAGCAGATACGCAGTATTTT. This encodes CASSLGGGQADTQYF.

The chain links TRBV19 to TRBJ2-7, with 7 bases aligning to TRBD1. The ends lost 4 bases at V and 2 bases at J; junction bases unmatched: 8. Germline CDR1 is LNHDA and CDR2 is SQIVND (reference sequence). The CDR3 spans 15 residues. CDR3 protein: CASSKEGAWAYEQYF. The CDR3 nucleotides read TGTGCCAGTAGTAAAGAGGGGGCTTGGGCCTACGAGCAGTACTTC.

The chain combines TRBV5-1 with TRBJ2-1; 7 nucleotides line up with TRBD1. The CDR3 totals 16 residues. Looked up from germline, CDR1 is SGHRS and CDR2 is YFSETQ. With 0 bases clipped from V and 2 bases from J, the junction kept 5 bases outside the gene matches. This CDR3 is CASSLGDSRAYNEQFF. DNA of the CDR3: TGCGCCAGCAGCTTGGGGGACAGCCGTGCCTACAATGAGCAGTTCTTC.

DNA for the CDR3: TGCACCACCACGGAGGGGGCGAGTGGCTACACCTTC. Translating gives CTTTEGASGYTF. V gene TRBV29-1 combines with J gene TRBJ1-2; TRBD1 matches at 7 bases. The CDR3 consists of 12 residues. In germline, CDR1 is SQVTM, CDR2 ANQGSEA.

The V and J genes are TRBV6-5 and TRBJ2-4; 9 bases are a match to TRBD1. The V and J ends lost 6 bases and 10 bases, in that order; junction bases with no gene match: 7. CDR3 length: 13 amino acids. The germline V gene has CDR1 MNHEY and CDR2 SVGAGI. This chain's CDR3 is CASRGTGKIIQYF. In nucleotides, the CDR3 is TGTGCCAGCAGGGGGACAGGGAAGATTATTCAGTACTTC.

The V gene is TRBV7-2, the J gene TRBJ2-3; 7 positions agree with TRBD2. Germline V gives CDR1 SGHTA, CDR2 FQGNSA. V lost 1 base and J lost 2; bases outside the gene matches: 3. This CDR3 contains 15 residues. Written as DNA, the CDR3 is TGTGCCAGCAGCTTAGGACTAGCCTACACAGATACGCAGTATTTT. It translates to CASSLGLAYTDTQYF.

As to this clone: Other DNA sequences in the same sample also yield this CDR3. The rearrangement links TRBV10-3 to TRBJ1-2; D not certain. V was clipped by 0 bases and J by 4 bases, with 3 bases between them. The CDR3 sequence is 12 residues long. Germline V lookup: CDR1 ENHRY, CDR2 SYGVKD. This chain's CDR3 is CAISESGYGYTF. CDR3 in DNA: TGTGCCATCAGTGAGTCAGGCTATGGCTACACCTTC.

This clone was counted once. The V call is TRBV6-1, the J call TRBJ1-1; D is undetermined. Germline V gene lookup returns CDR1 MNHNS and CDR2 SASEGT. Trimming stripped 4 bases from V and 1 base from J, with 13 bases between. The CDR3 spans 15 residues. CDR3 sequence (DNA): TGTGCCAGCAGTGTATCTTTGACGGAGAACACTGAAGCTTTCTTT. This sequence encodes CASSVSLTENTEAFF.

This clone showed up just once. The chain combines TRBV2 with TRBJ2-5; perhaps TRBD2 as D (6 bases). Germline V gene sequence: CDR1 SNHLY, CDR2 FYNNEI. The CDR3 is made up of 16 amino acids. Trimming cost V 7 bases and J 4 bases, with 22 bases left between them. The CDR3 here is CASNERRGQKGETQYF. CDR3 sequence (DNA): TGTGCCAGCAACGAACGGCGGGGCCAAAAGGGAGAGACCCAGTACTTC.

This CDR3 reads CASSSPTPGTTQVSDTQYF. The CDR3 DNA is TGTGCCAGCAGCTCCCCGACCCCCGGGACTACACAGGTATCAGATACGCAGTATTTT. The J gene is TRBJ2-3, the V gene TRBV11-2; 7 bases map to TRBD2. Unmatched junction bases numbered 20, after V lost 4 bases and J lost 4 bases. The germline CDR1 and CDR2 sequences are SGHAT and FQNNGV. The CDR3 totals 19 residues.

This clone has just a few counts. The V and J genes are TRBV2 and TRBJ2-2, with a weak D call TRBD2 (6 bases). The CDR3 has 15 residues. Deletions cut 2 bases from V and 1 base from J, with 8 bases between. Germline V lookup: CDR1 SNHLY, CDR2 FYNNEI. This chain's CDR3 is CASSETSWNTGELFF. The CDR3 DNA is TGTGCCAGCAGTGAAACTAGCTGGAACACCGGGGAGCTGTTTTTT.

The CDR3 loop reads CAWSYGIDNSPLHF. DNA of the CDR3: TGTGCCTGGAGTTACGGGATAGATAATTCACCCCTCCACTTT. J is TRBJ1-6 and V is TRBV30; D not resolved. Trimming left V 2 bases short and J 5 bases short, with 10 bases between. Germline V gene lookup returns CDR1 GTSNPN and CDR2 SVGIG (reference sequence). The length of the CDR3 is 14 residues.

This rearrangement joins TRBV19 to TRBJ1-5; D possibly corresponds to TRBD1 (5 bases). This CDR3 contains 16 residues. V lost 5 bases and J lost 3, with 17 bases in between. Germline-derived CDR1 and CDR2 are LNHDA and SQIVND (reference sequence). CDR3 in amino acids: CASSAGTSFANQPQHF. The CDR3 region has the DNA TGTGCCAGTAGTGCCGGGACCTCCTTCGCCAATCAGCCCCAGCATTTT.

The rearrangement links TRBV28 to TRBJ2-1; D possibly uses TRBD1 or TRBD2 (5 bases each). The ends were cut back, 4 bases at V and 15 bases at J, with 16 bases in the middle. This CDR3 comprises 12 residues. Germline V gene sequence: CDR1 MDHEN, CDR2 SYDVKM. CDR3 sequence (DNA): TGTGCCAGCAGTTCGGACAATCCGGGGCGGTTCTTC. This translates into CASSSDNPGRFF.

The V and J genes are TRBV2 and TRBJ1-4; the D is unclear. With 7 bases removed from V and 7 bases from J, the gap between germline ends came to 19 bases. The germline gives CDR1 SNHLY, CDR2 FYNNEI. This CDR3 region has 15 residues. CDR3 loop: CASTLNGVKGEKLFF. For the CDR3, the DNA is TGTGCCAGCACCCTGAATGGGGTCAAGGGTGAAAAACTGTTTTTT.

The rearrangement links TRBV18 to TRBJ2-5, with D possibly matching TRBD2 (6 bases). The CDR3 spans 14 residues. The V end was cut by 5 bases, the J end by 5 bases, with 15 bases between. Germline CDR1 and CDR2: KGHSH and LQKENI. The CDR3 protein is CASSWTAGRETQYF. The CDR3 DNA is TGTGCCAGCTCATGGACGGCGGGACGGGAGACCCAGTACTTC.

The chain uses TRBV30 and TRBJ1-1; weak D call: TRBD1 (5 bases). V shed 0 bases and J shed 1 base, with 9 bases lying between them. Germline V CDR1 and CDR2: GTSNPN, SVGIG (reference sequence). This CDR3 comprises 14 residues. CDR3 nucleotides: TGTGCCTGGAGTGTTAGAGGGGCGAACACTGAAGCTTTCTTT. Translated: CAWSVRGANTEAFF.

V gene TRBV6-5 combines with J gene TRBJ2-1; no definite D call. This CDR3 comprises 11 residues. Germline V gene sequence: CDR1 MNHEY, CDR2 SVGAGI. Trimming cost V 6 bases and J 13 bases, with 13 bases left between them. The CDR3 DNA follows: TGTGCCAGCAGGCGGTCAGGAGTTCAGTTCTTC. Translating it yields CASRRSGVQFF.